This T cell receptor beta chain was retrieved from a study of shared clonotypes between healthy human individuals. The overall study: A couple of female and a few male donors aged 18 to 49 were enrolled.

Looked up from germline, CDR1 is MDHEN and CDR2 is SYDVKM. The CDR3 is made up of 13 amino acids. The ends were cut back, 3 bases at V and 6 bases at J, with 9 bases in the middle. Assay used: immunoSEQ multiplex PCR; TCRdb lists only in-frame clones, some missing. The data hold about 470,000 clones, with about 76% observed a single time. This clone was seen just once. The V and J genes are TRBV28 and TRBJ2-1; no firm D call. The sample was PBMCs. The TCR comes from a woman in her forties in good health. Some clones in this sample may be carry-over from other donors' samples. CDR3 sequence (DNA): TGTGCCAGCAGTTTCGGCTGGAGCAATGAGCAGTTCTTC. Protein product: CASSFGWSNEQFF.